The 30 T cell receptor beta chains given below trace back to one sample, sequenced in a study of blood T cells in healthy people across ages. The use of a sample-barcoded 5' primer and a J-beta primer mix characterized a second PCR of roughly 6 to 11 cycles. In TCRdb, the 5' RACE reads were re-called with MiXCR into one record per CDR3 protein. The repertoire holds about 570,000 distinct CDR3 sequences, with approximately 27% as singletons. Sequencing used blood. The origin of the receptors is a woman in her sixties or seventies in good health.

The rearrangement uses TRBV6-5 and TRBJ1-4; TRBD1 aligns across 8 bases. Germline V CDR1 and CDR2: MNHEY, SVGAGI. The CDR3 is 14 amino acids. The J segment lost 8 bases and the V segment lost 6 bases, leaving 8 bases of the junction unmatched. The chain's CDR3 is CASRKQGGGEKLFF. DNA of the CDR3: TGTGCCAGCAGAAAACAGGGGGGAGGCGAAAAACTGTTTTTT.

This clonotype has just a few counts. J is TRBJ2-4 and V is TRBV5-1; D not certain. Looked up from germline, CDR1 is SGHRS and CDR2 is YFSETQ. Trimming cost V 0 bases and J 2 bases, with 3 bases left between them. CDR3 size: 13 residues. The CDR3 sequence: CASSLDTKNIQYF. Here the CDR3 DNA reads TGCGCCAGCAGCTTGGATACCAAAAACATTCAGTACTTC.

The chain links TRBV29-1 to TRBJ2-3; 10 bases map to TRBD2. Germline CDR1 is SQVTM and CDR2 is ANQGSEA. Losses at the gene ends were 6 bases for V and 6 bases for J; bases not matched to a gene: 12. The CDR3 is made up of 15 amino acids. The CDR3 here is CSVAAGTSALDTQYF. The CDR3 DNA reads as TGCAGCGTCGCCGCCGGGACTAGCGCCTTGGATACGCAGTATTTT.

Only a few counts were recorded for this clonotype. The chain recombines TRBV19 with TRBJ2-4; D is possibly TRBD1 or TRBD2 (5 bases each). The CDR3 length is 16 residues. The V and J ends lost 3 bases and 2 bases respectively, with 14 bases between them. Germline V gene data show CDR1 as LNHDA and CDR2 as SQIVND (reference sequence). DNA of the CDR3: TGTGCCAGTAGTATTTTTCCCGGGGCGACCAAAAACATTCAGTACTTC. Encoded protein: CASSIFPGATKNIQYF. The whole variable domain, remainder taken from reference TRBV19 and TRBJ2-4, is DGGITQSPKYLFRKEGQNVTLSCEQNLNHDAMYWYRQDPGQGLRLIYYSQIVNDFQKGDIAEGYSVSREKKESFPLTVTSAQKNPTAFYLCASSIFPGATKNIQYFGAGTRLSVL.

The chain links TRBV15 to TRBJ2-1; D not resolved. Deletions cut 0 bases from V and 1 base from J, with 7 bases between. Germline V gene sequence: CDR1 LNHNV, CDR2 YYDKDF (reference sequence). This CDR3 spans 15 amino acids. CDR3 DNA: TGTGCCACCAGCAGAGATGGCCTTTCCTACAATGAGCAGTTCTTC. It specifies CATSRDGLSYNEQFF. Full variable domain (missing parts from reference TRBV15 and TRBJ2-1): DAMVIQNPRYQVTQFGKPVTLSCSQTLNHNVMYWYQQKSSQAPKLLFHYYDKDFNNEADTPDNFQSRRPNTSFCFLDIRSPGLGDTAMYLCATSRDGLSYNEQFFGPGTRLTVL.

V usage is TRBV7-2 and J usage is TRBJ1-2, with 8 positions matching TRBD1. The CDR3 runs 13 residues. Germline loops: CDR1 SGHTA, CDR2 FQGNSA. Trimming at V came to 4 bases and at J to 10 bases, leaving 8 bases not matched to a gene. CDR3 DNA: TGTGCCAGCAGCTCGGACAGGGACACCTTCTACACCTTC. Its protein product is CASSSDRDTFYTF.

This clonotype was counted a few times. This sequence joins TRBV25-1 and TRBJ2-3; no clear D. Between the trimmed V and J ends, which lost 4 bases and 7 bases, there was a span of 6 bases. Germline CDR1 is MGHDK and CDR2 is SYGVNS. The length of the CDR3 is 11 residues. DNA of the CDR3: TGTGCCAGCAGTGTTTTATATACGCAGTATTTT. Translated: CASSVLYTQYF.

This clonotype was seen a handful of times. The CDR3 bases are TGTGCCAGCAGCTCCGGGGCCTCCAAAAACATTCAGTACTTC. Translating gives CASSSGASKNIQYF. J is TRBJ2-4 and V is TRBV7-2; D possibly uses TRBD1 or TRBD2 (5 bases each). The germline CDR1 and CDR2 sequences are SGHTA and FQGNSA. The CDR3 runs 14 residues. The V end was cut by 4 bases, the J end by 2 bases, with 9 bases between.

This clonotype turned up a few times. The V gene is TRBV7-2, the J gene TRBJ1-2, with 7 positions matching TRBD1. The CDR3 spans 13 residues. Germline V gives CDR1 SGHTA, CDR2 FQGNSA. V dropped 5 bases and J dropped 6; count of bases not matched to a gene: 6. The CDR3, as DNA: TGTGCCAGCAGCCCAGGGGGTAAGGATGGCTACACCTTC. It is translated as CASSPGGKDGYTF.

This clonotype has more than one count but fewer than ten. In DNA form, the CDR3 reads TGTGCCAGCAGTTTCAGACAGGCTAGCTCCTATAATTCACCCCTCCACTTT. It yields the protein CASSFRQASSYNSPLHF. The V and J genes are TRBV6-5 and TRBJ1-6; a possible D gene is TRBD1 (6 bases). Deletions cut 4 bases from V and 0 bases from J, with 13 bases between. The CDR3 runs to 17 residues. Per the germline V gene, CDR1 is MNHEY and CDR2 is SVGAGI.

The V gene is TRBV5-1, the J gene TRBJ1-1, with D perhaps matching TRBD1 (5 bases). Germline assignment: CDR1 SGHRS and CDR2 YFSETQ. The CDR3 loop spans 17 amino acids. Trimming cost V 0 bases and J 5 bases, with 20 bases left between them. Here the CDR3 reads CASSLEGPGRDGTEAFF. In nucleotides, the CDR3 is TGCGCCAGCAGCTTGGAAGGTCCGGGCAGGGACGGGACTGAAGCTTTCTTT. Full variable domain (missing parts from reference TRBV5-1 and TRBJ1-1): KAGVTQTPRYLIKTRGQQVTLSCSPISGHRSVSWYQQTPGQGLQFLFEYFSETQRNKGNFPGRFSGRQFSNSRSEMNVSTLELGDSALYLCASSLEGPGRDGTEAFFGQGTRLTVV.

This clonotype was seen only a few times. The chain links TRBV29-1 to TRBJ2-3, with 9 bases that match TRBD2. After removal of 6 bases from V and 1 base from J, the junction contained 14 bases not matched to a gene. This CDR3 has 17 residues. Germline V gene data show CDR1 as SQVTM and CDR2 as ANQGSEA. CDR3 DNA sequence: TGCAGCGTGACCCCCACGTGGGAGCGGGGGGGCACAGATACGCAGTATTTT. It specifies CSVTPTWERGGTDTQYF.

The chain joins TRBV7-2 to TRBJ2-5, with D uncertain. CDR1 is SGHTA, CDR2 FQGNSA, per germline. Deletions cut 5 bases from V and 2 bases from J, with 18 bases between. The CDR3 consists of 16 residues. This CDR3 is CASSQQIQRIQETQYF. CDR3 DNA: TGTGCCAGCAGCCAGCAGATTCAACGGATTCAAGAGACCCAGTACTTC.

This rearrangement joins TRBV24-1 to TRBJ1-2, with unresolved D. With 1 base removed from V and 6 bases from J, the gap between germline ends came to 8 bases. The CDR3 sequence is 13 residues long. The germline CDR1 and CDR2 sequences are KGHDR and SFDVKD. Here the CDR3 DNA reads TGTGCCACCAGTGATTTACGAGGGAATGGCTACACCTTC. Amino acid sequence: CATSDLRGNGYTF.

V is TRBV12-3 or TRBV12-4 and J is TRBJ2-5; D is possibly TRBD2 (5 bases). V lost 3 bases and J 3 bases, leaving 17 bases between the germline ends. The CDR3 runs 16 residues. CDR3 amino acids: CASSFRLGAGEETQYF. The CDR3 coding sequence is TGTGCCAGCAGTTTCCGGCTCGGAGCCGGGGAAGAGACCCAGTACTTC.

The chain combines TRBV28 with TRBJ1-2; 8 nucleotides match TRBD1. The CDR3 runs 13 residues. After removal of 7 bases from V and 6 bases from J, the junction contained 7 bases not matched to a gene. Germline values: CDR1 MDHEN, CDR2 SYDVKM. The CDR3 DNA reads TGTGCCAGCACCATCGGACAGGGCAATGGCTACACCTTC. It codes for CASTIGQGNGYTF.

This chain connects TRBV7-2 to TRBJ2-3, with 14 bases lining up with TRBD2. Germline V gene lookup returns CDR1 SGHTA and CDR2 FQGNSA. This CDR3 is built from 17 residues. The J segment lost 3 bases and the V segment lost 5 bases, leaving 7 bases of the junction unmatched. CDR3 sequence (DNA): TGTGCCAGCAGCCCAAGACTAGCGGGGGGGAGAACAGATACGCAGTATTTT. Encoded protein: CASSPRLAGGRTDTQYF. The full variable domain, in which reference TRBV7-2 and TRBJ2-3 provide the parts outside the CDR3, is GAGVSQSPSNKVTEKGKDVELRCDPISGHTALYWYRQSLGQGLEFLIYFQGNSAPDKSGLPSDRFSAERTGGSVSTLTIQRTQQEDSAVYLCASSPRLAGGRTDTQYFGPGTRLTVL.

This clonotype was counted only a few times. The genes are TRBV3-1 and TRBJ1-4, with unresolved D. Between the trimmed V and J ends, which lost 5 bases and 8 bases, there was a span of 21 bases. Germline values: CDR1 LGHDT, CDR2 YNNKEL (reference sequence). The length of the CDR3 is 16 residues. CDR3 sequence reads: CASSKPDLAMSEKLFF. The CDR3 bases are TGTGCCAGCAGCAAACCCGACCTTGCGATGAGCGAAAAACTGTTTTTT.

The chain uses TRBV4-1 and TRBJ2-5; possible D gene TRBD2, 5 bases. Germline-derived CDR1 and CDR2 are MGHRA and YSYEKL. V lost 5 bases to trimming and J lost 4 bases, with 14 bases between them. This CDR3 is built from 14 residues. The CDR3 bases are TGCGCCAGCAGCAGATACGGGGTCCGAGAGACCCAGTACTTC. It encodes CASSRYGVRETQYF.

The chain combines TRBV29-1 with TRBJ1-2; 8 nucleotides align to TRBD1. CDR1 and CDR2 (germline): SQVTM, ANQGSEA. V was pared by 6 bases and J by 1 base, with 10 bases of the junction left unmatched. The CDR3 has 15 amino acids. This CDR3 reads CSVDRGLSLNYGYTF. The CDR3 DNA reads TGCAGCGTCGACAGGGGCCTTAGCCTTAACTATGGCTACACCTTC.

The CDR3, as DNA: TGTGCCAGCAGATCGGACACTTTAGGTCAGCCCCAGCATTTT. Residues: CASRSDTLGQPQHF. The rearrangement links TRBV2 to TRBJ1-5; a possible D gene is TRBD1 (5 bases). Germline V gives CDR1 SNHLY, CDR2 FYNNEI. V lost 6 bases and J 6 bases, leaving 15 bases between the germline ends. The CDR3 is 14 amino acids.

As regards this clonotype: The junction differs from germline at one of its ends, possibly a read error. The chain joins TRBV5-1 to TRBJ2-1; D is uncertain. The end of the DNA aligns better with TRBJ2-5, so the J call may be wrong. This CDR3 spans 12 amino acids. Germline V CDR1 and CDR2: SGHRS, YFSETQ. DNA for the CDR3: TGCGCCAGCAGCGGAGACCAAGAGGCCCAGTACTTC. Translation gives CASSGDQEAQYF.

This chain connects TRBV11-3 to TRBJ2-7; D is ambiguous. CDR3 length: 13 amino acids. Trimming removed 3 bases at V and 0 bases at J, with 6 bases between. The germline V gene encodes CDR1 SGHNT and CDR2 YENEEA. CDR3 nucleotides: TGTGCCAGCAGCTTCCGGGCCTCCTACGAGCAGTACTTC. Amino acid sequence: CASSFRASYEQYF.

Ten or more counts support this clonotype. This chain joins TRBV4-2 and TRBJ1-2, with D tentatively TRBD1 (5 bases). Germline lookup yields CDR1 LGHNA and CDR2 YNFKEQ. The CDR3 has 14 residues. The ends were cut back, 4 bases at V and 8 bases at J, with 17 bases in the middle. CDR3 region: CASSRDSLTGGYTF. Written as DNA, the CDR3 is TGTGCCAGCAGCCGGGACTCCTTAACGGGGGGCTACACCTTC.

The V call is TRBV4-3, the J call TRBJ2-7; 11 nucleotides line up with TRBD2. CDR1 is LGHNA, CDR2 YSLEER, per germline. The CDR3 is 15 amino acids. With 4 bases clipped from V and 5 bases from J, the junction kept 7 bases outside the gene matches. The CDR3 sequence is CASSRSTSGANEQYF. In nucleotides, the CDR3 is TGCGCCAGCAGCCGCTCGACTAGCGGGGCGAACGAGCAGTACTTC.

V usage is TRBV7-2 and J usage is TRBJ1-1; D is possibly TRBD1 (5 bases). Germline assignment: CDR1 SGHTA and CDR2 FQGNSA. V was clipped by 6 bases and J by 0 bases, with 11 bases between them. This CDR3 spans 14 amino acids. CDR3 in amino acids: CASRRGGLNTEAFF. CDR3 DNA sequence: TGTGCCAGCAGGCGCGGGGGACTGAACACTGAAGCTTTCTTT.

This clonotype has a handful of counts. The J gene is TRBJ2-3, the V gene TRBV4-3, with 8 bases aligning to TRBD2. Trimming took 5 bases from V and 3 from J; bases not matched to a gene: 7. CDR3 size: 15 residues. Germline assignment: CDR1 LGHNA and CDR2 YSLEER. CDR3 sequence: CASSFGGAGTDTQYF. For the CDR3, the DNA is TGCGCCAGCAGCTTCGGGGGGGCGGGAACAGATACGCAGTATTTT.

This clonotype was seen a handful of times. The chain uses TRBV18 and TRBJ2-1; no reliable D call. Trimming took off 5 bases at V and 9 bases at J, with 14 bases between the two ends. Germline V lookup: CDR1 KGHSH, CDR2 LQKENI. The CDR3 extends over 13 amino acids. CDR3 protein: CASSSTNTGEQFF. Here the CDR3 DNA reads TGTGCCAGCTCATCGACCAATACGGGTGAGCAGTTCTTC.

The genes are TRBV20-1 and TRBJ2-5, with TRBD1 matching 7 bases. The CDR3 has 13 amino acids. V trimming: 6 bases; J trimming: 2 bases; junction bases outside the gene matches: 6. Germline assignment: CDR1 DFQATT and CDR2 SNEGSKA (reference sequence). DNA for the CDR3: TGCAGTGCCCAGACAGGGAATCAAGAGACCCAGTACTTC. This gives the protein CSAQTGNQETQYF.

This clonotype has just a few counts. Germline and junction disagree at one end, which may indicate a read error. The chain couples TRBV7-9 to TRBJ2-7, with D uncertain. The CDR3 spans 11 residues. The V gene's germline CDR1 is SEHNR and CDR2 FQNEAQ (reference sequence). CDR3 DNA: TGTGCCGGCAGCTTAACCCACGAGCAGTACTTC. It translates to CAGSLTHEQYF.